The 2 T cell receptor beta chains in this list originate from one sample, sequenced in a study of CD8 T cells in Susac syndrome (dated by TCRdb to between 2018 and 2021). The library came from the immunoSEQ multiplex PCR assay. RNA was extracted with the RNeasy kit and roughly 0.45 to 1 ug was reverse transcribed using random hexamers. TCRdb applied fastp at Q25 and MiXCR to the public reads, then kept only in-frame beta chains. A single entry per CDR3 protein holds the most common genes and DNA from its merged rows. This sample gives around 200,000 distinct CDR3 sequences in total; just under 95% of them show up just once. Around 0.08% of the sample belongs to the ten largest clones. The sample consisted of CD4+ T cells from PBMCs. The receptor set was obtained from a human donor with multiple sclerosis.

The V and J genes are TRBV5-6 and TRBJ2-1, with 7 nucleotides matching TRBD2. CDR3 length: 17 residues. CDR1 SGHDT and CDR2 YYEEEE come from the germline V gene. After removal of 1 base from V and 0 bases from J, the junction contained 7 bases not matched to a gene. The CDR3 spells CASSLKPSGSSYNEQFF. Here the CDR3 DNA reads TGTGCCAGCAGCTTGAAACCTAGCGGCAGCTCCTACAATGAGCAGTTCTTC. Together with reference TRBV5-6 and TRBJ2-1, the CDR3 gives the full variable domain: DAGVTQSPTHLIKTRGQQVTLRCSPKSGHDTVSWYQQALGQGPQFIFQYYEEEERQRGNFPDRFSGHQFPNYSSELNVNALLLGDSALYLCASSLKPSGSSYNEQFFGPGTRLTVL.

This clonotype was seen only once. The rearrangement uses TRBV15 and TRBJ1-5, with 7 bases matching TRBD1. Germline-derived CDR1 and CDR2 are LNHNV and YYDKDF (reference sequence). The V gene end was trimmed by 5 bases and the J gene end by 6 bases; junction bases not matched to a gene: 4. The CDR3 consists of 13 residues. Here the CDR3 DNA reads TGTGCCACCAGCTCCGACAGGGCTCAGCCCCAGCATTTT. Translation gives CATSSDRAQPQHF. The full variable domain, with the rest looked up from reference TRBV15 and TRBJ1-5, is DAMVIQNPRYQVTQFGKPVTLSCSQTLNHNVMYWYQQKSSQAPKLLFHYYDKDFNNEADTPDNFQSRRPNTSFCFLDIRSPGLGDTAMYLCATSSDRAQPQHFGDGTRLSIL.